The 3 T cell receptor beta chains given below trace back to one sample, sequenced in a study of cytomegalovirus exposure and HLA in healthy donors. The PCR ran on 60 Vbeta and 13 Jbeta primers. Data came from immunoSEQ multiplex PCR; TCRdb stores just in-frame clones and leaves some out. The sample consists of 80,000 to 100,000 clones, about four fifths of them appearing once. The sample comprised PBMCs. The receptors stem from a man aged 40-55 years in good health and CMV-seropositive.

The V call is TRBV5-1, the J call TRBJ1-4; TRBD1 matches 7 bases. CDR3 length equals 14 residues. Germline V gene lookup returns CDR1 SGHRS and CDR2 YFSETQ. V shed 4 bases and J 2 bases; nucleotides not matched to a gene: 2. CDR3 amino acids: CASSQGQTNEKLFF. The CDR3 bases are TGCGCCAGCAGCCAGGGACAGACTAATGAAAAACTGTTTTTT.

The chain couples TRBV18 to TRBJ1-1; D remains ambiguous. The CDR3 runs 14 residues. In germline, CDR1 is KGHSH, CDR2 LQKENI. Trimming took 6 bases from V and 3 from J, leaving 14 bases between them. CDR3 protein: CASSRNRGDTEAFF. CDR3 coding DNA: TGTGCCAGCTCTCGGAATCGGGGAGACACTGAAGCTTTCTTT. Looking up the rest from reference TRBV18 and TRBJ1-1 gives the full variable domain: NAGVMQNPRHLVRRRGQEARLRCSPMKGHSHVYWYRQLPEEGLKFMVYLQKENIIDESGMPKERFSAEFPKEGPSILRIQQVVRGDSAAYFCASSRNRGDTEAFFGQGTRLTVV.

J is TRBJ2-5 and V is TRBV5-1; 10 nucleotides align to TRBD2. J lost 5 bases, V lost 3 bases, and 16 bases had no gene match. The CDR3 extends over 18 amino acids. From germline, CDR1 is SGHRS and CDR2 YFSETQ. CDR3 nucleotides: TGCGCCAGCAGCTCCCGAATAGCTAGCGGGGGCCATTCGGAGACCCAGTACTTC. Protein product: CASSSRIASGGHSETQYF.